The 13 T cell receptor beta chains given below trace back to one sample, sequenced in a study of blood T cells in healthy people across ages. A second about 6 to 11 cycle PCR used barcoded and J-beta primers. TCRdb used MiXCR to reprocess the 5' RACE reads, holding one entry per CDR3 protein. The profile shows 1.5 million or so distinct CDR3 sequences, around two fifths of them singletons. Sequencing was done on a sample of blood. The receptors shown here come from a woman in her late teens or twenties in good health.

The chain has TRBV20-1 and TRBJ2-1, with 9 nucleotides matching TRBD2. There are 19 residues in the CDR3. Losses at the gene ends were 1 base for V and 1 base for J; bases not matched to a gene: 14. Germline V lookup: CDR1 DFQATT, CDR2 SNEGSKA (reference sequence). The CDR3 is CSARVWLAGRQGSYNEQFF. CDR3 coding DNA: TGCAGTGCTAGAGTATGGCTAGCGGGACGACAAGGGTCCTACAATGAGCAGTTCTTC.

The J gene is TRBJ2-1, the V gene TRBV10-3; TRBD2 matches at 14 bases. The CDR3 runs 19 residues. The junction had 10 bases not matched to a gene; V was cut back by 6 bases and J by 0 bases. Germline V gene lookup returns CDR1 ENHRY and CDR2 SYGVKD. The CDR3 DNA reads as TGTGCCATCAGGCGGCCGGGACTAGCGGGAGTCCCCTCCTACAATGAGCAGTTCTTC. The encoded protein is CAIRRPGLAGVPSYNEQFF.

V is TRBV15 and J is TRBJ1-1; TRBD1 aligns across 9 bases. The CDR3 contains 16 residues. The germline V gene has CDR1 LNHNV and CDR2 YYDKDF (reference sequence). V trimming: 4 bases; J trimming: 2 bases; junction bases outside the gene matches: 8. In DNA form, the CDR3 reads TGTGCCACCAGCAATCCGGGACAGGGCATCAACACTGAAGCTTTCTTT. Amino acids: CATSNPGQGINTEAFF.

The chain combines TRBV6-4 with TRBJ1-1; D unresolved. With 2 bases removed from V and 1 base from J, the gap between germline ends came to 8 bases. The CDR3 sequence is 14 residues long. Germline CDR1 and CDR2: MRHNA and SNTAGT. CDR3: CASSDGVGNTEAFF. In DNA, the CDR3 is TGTGCCAGCAGTGACGGGGTGGGGAACACTGAAGCTTTCTTT.

The J gene is TRBJ2-1, the V gene TRBV20-1; D is possibly TRBD2 (6 bases). This CDR3 spans 18 amino acids. V dropped 1 base and J dropped 0 bases, with 19 bases sitting between them. Germline CDR1 DFQATT, CDR2 SNEGSKA (reference sequence). This CDR3 is CSARVGIRGVSSYNEQFF. The CDR3 region has the DNA TGCAGTGCTAGAGTTGGGATCCGCGGGGTTAGCTCCTACAATGAGCAGTTCTTC.

This clonotype was observed a handful of times. The chain has TRBV20-1 and TRBJ2-3; 9 bases match TRBD2. There are 14 residues in the CDR3. Germline trimming cut 3 bases from V and 4 bases from J; bases unmatched to any gene: 5. The germline gives CDR1 DFQATT, CDR2 SNEGSKA (reference sequence). Here the CDR3 reads CSARVAGVADTQYF. CDR3 nucleotide sequence: TGCAGTGCTAGGGTAGCGGGAGTGGCAGATACGCAGTATTTT.

The CDR3 spells CASSADGGDGYTF. Written as DNA, the CDR3 is TGTGCCAGCAGCGCGGACGGAGGGGATGGCTACACCTTC. V and J are TRBV9 and TRBJ1-2; a possible D gene is TRBD1 (5 bases). The CDR3 spans 13 residues. V shed 3 bases and J shed 6 bases, with 12 bases lying between them. From germline, CDR1 is SGDLS and CDR2 YYNGEE.

V is TRBV5-1 and J is TRBJ2-7; D might be TRBD1 (6 bases). This CDR3 has 12 residues. Trimming removed 5 bases at V and 4 bases at J, with 10 bases between. The germline gives CDR1 SGHRS, CDR2 YFSETQ. This chain's CDR3 is CASRAGVYEQYF. The CDR3 DNA follows: TGCGCCAGCAGGGCAGGGGTATACGAGCAGTACTTC.

This clonotype was detected a few times. The chain combines TRBV20-1 with TRBJ2-1, with 14 positions matching TRBD2. CDR3 size: 15 residues. J was trimmed by 3 bases and V by 6 bases; bases with no gene match: 4. Germline loops: CDR1 DFQATT, CDR2 SNEGSKA (reference sequence). The DNA for the CDR3 is TGCAGTGCAAAGGGACTAGCGGGAGTCTACAATGAGCAGTTCTTC. This translates into CSAKGLAGVYNEQFF.

The chain employs TRBV4-2 and TRBJ2-7, with 7 bases matching TRBD2. The CDR3 runs to 14 residues. Germline loops: CDR1 LGHNA, CDR2 YNFKEQ. With V trimmed by 4 bases and J by 7 bases, 10 bases remained unmatched. In DNA form, the CDR3 reads TGTGCCAGCAGCCGAGAACTAGCGTCCGATGAGCAGTACTTC. Protein: CASSRELASDEQYF.

This clonotype occurred a few times. The chain is built from TRBV5-1 and TRBJ2-1, with D possibly matching TRBD1 (5 bases). There are 17 residues in the CDR3. Germline V gene sequence: CDR1 SGHRS, CDR2 YFSETQ. The germline V and J ends were trimmed by 4 bases and 8 bases, with 25 bases remaining between them. The CDR3 is CASSLTGRQTPQDEQFF. For the CDR3, the DNA is TGCGCCAGCAGCCTGACTGGCCGACAGACGCCCCAGGATGAGCAGTTCTTC.

The J gene is TRBJ2-1, the V gene TRBV6-1; 8 bases match TRBD2. The CDR3 consists of 16 residues. CDR1 is MNHNS and CDR2 is SASEGT in the germline V gene. V gave up 1 base and J gave up 4 bases; unmatched junction bases: 6. As DNA, the CDR3 is TGTGCCAGCAGTGAAGTGGCTAGCGGGCCGTACAATGAGCAGTTCTTC. This sequence encodes CASSEVASGPYNEQFF.

This clonotype has only a few counts. This chain links TRBV27 with TRBJ2-7; D remains ambiguous. V lost 6 bases to trimming and J lost 3 bases, with 12 bases between them. The CDR3 contains 13 residues. The V gene's germline CDR1 is MNHEY and CDR2 SMNVEV (reference sequence). The CDR3 region is CASRGRSGYEQYF. For the CDR3, the DNA is TGTGCCAGCAGGGGCAGGTCCGGCTACGAGCAGTACTTC.